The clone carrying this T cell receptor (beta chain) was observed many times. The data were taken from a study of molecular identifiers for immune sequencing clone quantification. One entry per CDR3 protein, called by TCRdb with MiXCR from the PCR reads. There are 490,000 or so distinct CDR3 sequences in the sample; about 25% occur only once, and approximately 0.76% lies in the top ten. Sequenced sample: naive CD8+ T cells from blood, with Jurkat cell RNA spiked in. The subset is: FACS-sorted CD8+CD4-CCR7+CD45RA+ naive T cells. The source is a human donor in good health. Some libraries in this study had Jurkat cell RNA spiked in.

The CDR3 protein is CSVETPWGQGAFTEAFF. The CDR3 DNA reads as TGCAGCGTTGAAACCCCATGGGGACAGGGGGCTTTTACTGAAGCTTTCTTT. This chain links TRBV29-1 with TRBJ1-1; TRBD1 matches at 12 bases. The ends lost 2 bases at V and 5 bases at J; junction bases unmatched: 12. Germline CDR1 and CDR2: SQVTM and ANQGSEA. The CDR3 is made up of 17 amino acids.